This T cell receptor (beta chain) originates from a study of blood T cell repertoires in COVID-19. Method: immunoSEQ multiplex PCR; TCRdb's copy keeps in-frame clones and lacks some. This sample yields tens of thousands of clones, of which approximately 81% are seen a single time; roughly a sixth belongs to the top ten. The CDR3 has 13 residues. Between the trimmed V and J ends, which lost 1 base and 7 bases, there was a span of 7 bases. From germline, CDR1 is LGHDT and CDR2 YNNKEL (reference sequence). What was sequenced was peripheral blood. The chain recombines TRBV3-1 (or the pseudogene TRBV3-2) with TRBJ2-2; D perhaps matches TRBD2 (5 bases). The receptor comes from a man between 60 and 70 years old with COVID-19, enrolled during active disease. CDR3 in amino acids: CASSQGGSGELFF. The CDR3 DNA reads as TGTGCCAGCAGCCAAGGTGGGAGCGGGGAGCTGTTTTTT.